The 20 T cell receptor beta chains presented below share a single source sample, sequenced in a study of PD-1 blockade in classical Hodgkin lymphoma. Sequenced by immunoSEQ multiplex PCR; TCRdb stores in-frame clones only, minus some. The sample consists of 100,000 or so clones, about nine tenths of them appearing once. Described time point: cycle 4 day 1 (C4D1), after around six weeks of nivolumab. All patients experienced relapse after autologous stem cell transplantation, and brentuximab vedotin exposure was variable. Here the sequenced sample was peripheral blood mononuclear cells (PBMCs), taken before the fourth cycle of nivolumab. These receptors all stem from a human donor with classical Hodgkin lymphoma.

The CDR3 sequence: CASSQVGQGLANYGYTF. The CDR3 bases are TGTGCCAGCAGCCAAGTAGGTCAGGGGCTAGCTAACTATGGCTACACCTTC. The V and J genes are TRBV4-2 and TRBJ1-2, with D tentatively TRBD1 (6 bases). Trimming left V 1 base short and J 0 bases short, with 15 bases between. This CDR3 is 17 amino acids long. Germline V gene lookup returns CDR1 LGHNA and CDR2 YNFKEQ.

The chain carries TRBV4-2 and TRBJ2-7; no reliable D call. Trimming removed 1 base from V and 0 bases from J, with 13 bases in between. CDR3 length equals 16 residues. Germline CDR1 and CDR2: LGHNA and YNFKEQ. CDR3 loop: CASSQGVQPSSYEQYF. The CDR3 nucleotides read TGTGCCAGCAGCCAAGGGGTACAACCGAGCTCCTACGAGCAGTACTTC.

This rearrangement joins TRBV5-1 to TRBJ2-3; D possibly matches TRBD1 or TRBD2 (5 bases each). The germline V and J ends were trimmed by 0 bases and 0 bases, with 11 bases remaining between them. Germline V gene lookup returns CDR1 SGHRS and CDR2 YFSETQ. The CDR3 runs 16 residues. CDR3 protein: CASSLEGTASTDTQYF. The DNA for the CDR3 is TGCGCCAGCAGCTTGGAAGGGACGGCGAGCACAGATACGCAGTATTTT.

J is TRBJ1-1 and V is TRBV28; 7 nucleotides align to TRBD1. The CDR3 has 16 amino acids. Germline lookup yields CDR1 MDHEN and CDR2 SYDVKM. The V segment lost 4 bases and the J segment 0 bases; nucleotides outside the gene matches: 8. The CDR3 loop reads CASSSNLRGMNTEAFF. Here the CDR3 DNA reads TGTGCCAGCAGTTCCAACCTCAGGGGGATGAACACTGAAGCTTTCTTT.

The CDR3, as DNA: TGTGCCACCAGCTGGGAGCGAGCGGGCCAAGTCCACGAGCAGTACTTC. It translates to CATSWERAGQVHEQYF. The chain couples TRBV15 to TRBJ2-7; D possibly corresponds to TRBD2 (6 bases). The CDR3 has 16 residues. Germline V gene sequence: CDR1 LNHNV, CDR2 YYDKDF (reference sequence). Trimming stripped 5 bases from V and 5 bases from J, with 22 bases between.

This chain joins TRBV4-3 and TRBJ2-7, with D possibly matching TRBD2 (5 bases). Germline CDR1 is LGHNA and CDR2 is YSLEER. Trimming removed 0 bases from V and 4 bases from J, with 16 bases in between. There are 16 residues in the CDR3. CDR3 residues: CASSQEGAVPVYEQYF. CDR3 sequence (DNA): TGCGCCAGCAGCCAAGAAGGAGCGGTGCCTGTATACGAGCAGTACTTC.

This clone appeared a few times. This chain links TRBV7-2 with TRBJ2-1, with D possibly called TRBD1 or TRBD2 (6 bases each). Germline V gene data show CDR1 as SGHTA and CDR2 as FQGNSA. Trimming took 5 bases from V and 4 from J, leaving 15 bases between them. This CDR3 is built from 15 residues. CDR3 amino acids: CASSPPGGRYNEQFF. The CDR3 coding sequence is TGTGCCAGCAGCCCCCCCGGGGGCCGGTACAATGAGCAGTTCTTC.

This chain joins TRBV28 and TRBJ1-2; tentative D call: TRBD1 (6 bases). CDR1 is MDHEN, CDR2 SYDVKM, per germline. Trimming cost V 7 bases and J 4 bases, with 10 bases left between them. The CDR3 covers 12 residues. CDR3 amino acids: CASNSRGYGYTF. In DNA, the CDR3 is TGTGCCAGCAATAGCAGGGGCTATGGCTACACCTTC.

The gene calls are TRBV30 and TRBJ1-1, with D uncertain. CDR1 is GTSNPN, CDR2 SVGIG, per germline (reference sequence). The germline V and J ends were trimmed by 6 bases and 6 bases, with 8 bases remaining between them. The CDR3 has 10 residues. CDR3 in DNA: TGTGCCTGTAGTAGGGCTGAAGCTTTCTTT. Protein sequence: CACSRAEAFF.

The chain carries TRBV2 and TRBJ2-3; 10 bases line up with TRBD2. The germline gives CDR1 SNHLY, CDR2 FYNNEI. The CDR3 runs 18 residues. The V gene end was trimmed by 3 bases and the J gene end by 2 bases; junction bases not matched to a gene: 11. The CDR3 protein is CASSDHPGLAHYTDTQYF. CDR3 sequence (DNA): TGTGCCAGCAGTGATCATCCGGGACTAGCGCATTACACAGATACGCAGTATTTT.

V gene TRBV9 combines with J gene TRBJ2-1; 9 bases align to TRBD2. The CDR3 has 15 amino acids. With V trimmed by 4 bases and J by 0 bases, 2 bases remained unmatched. Per the germline V gene, CDR1 is SGDLS and CDR2 is YYNGEE. The CDR3 DNA is TGTGCCAGCAGCAATAGCGGGAGCTCCTACAATGAGCAGTTCTTC. Protein product: CASSNSGSSYNEQFF.

The V call is TRBV5-4, the J call TRBJ2-2; D gene unclear. V was pared by 3 bases and J by 4 bases, with 13 bases between. Germline V gene sequence: CDR1 SGHNT, CDR2 YYREEE (reference sequence). CDR3 length: 15 residues. CDR3 sequence reads: CASSSASGSTGELFF. The CDR3 bases are TGTGCCAGCAGCTCGGCGTCAGGATCCACCGGGGAGCTGTTTTTT.

The chain joins TRBV10-3 to TRBJ2-7, with 12 bases that match TRBD2. V gave up 3 bases and J gave up 2 bases; unmatched junction bases: 5. This CDR3 contains 16 residues. The V gene's germline CDR1 is ENHRY and CDR2 SYGVKD. CDR3 bases: TGTGCCATCAGTGATCCCCGGACTAGCGGGGCCTACGAGCAGTACTTC. Encoded protein: CAISDPRTSGAYEQYF.

V and J are TRBV11-2 and TRBJ2-7, with a weak D call TRBD1 (6 bases). CDR3 length: 15 residues. V was cut by 1 base and J by 1 base, with 11 bases left in between. The germline V gene has CDR1 SGHAT and CDR2 FQNNGV. CDR3 nucleotides: TGTGCCAGCAGCTTAGGAGGGGGATGGTCCTACGAGCAGTACTTC. It specifies CASSLGGGWSYEQYF.

The chain has TRBV18 and TRBJ2-2, with D unresolved. V lost 3 bases to trimming and J lost 7 bases, with 9 bases between them. CDR1 and CDR2 from the germline V gene are KGHSH and LQKENI. There are 13 residues in the CDR3. CDR3 amino acids: CASSPPAVGELFF. The CDR3 DNA reads as TGTGCCAGCTCACCTCCGGCCGTCGGGGAGCTGTTTTTT.

The rearrangement joins TRBV11-2 to TRBJ2-7, with 11 bases that match TRBD1. Germline-derived CDR1 and CDR2 are SGHAT and FQNNGV. This CDR3 region has 15 residues. The ends lost 2 bases at V and 9 bases at J; junction bases unmatched: 9. The CDR3 here is CASSLRTGGPRVQYF. In DNA form, the CDR3 reads TGTGCCAGCAGCTTACGGACAGGGGGCCCCCGTGTGCAGTACTTC.

The V gene is TRBV5-1, the J gene TRBJ2-6; TRBD1 matches at 9 bases. J lost 4 bases, V lost 2 bases, and 13 bases had no gene match. The length of the CDR3 is 19 residues. Germline CDR1 is SGHRS and CDR2 is YFSETQ. DNA of the CDR3: TGCGCCAGCAGCTTTGGTAGGGCACAGGGGGCGTTAGGGGCCAACGTCCTGACTTTC. It specifies CASSFGRAQGALGANVLTF.

The J gene is TRBJ2-2, the V gene TRBV10-3; a weak D match, TRBD2 (5 bases). This CDR3 is 15 amino acids long. Trimming left V 0 bases short and J 5 bases short, with 10 bases between. Per germline, CDR1 ENHRY and CDR2 SYGVKD. The CDR3 nucleotides are TGTGCCATCAGTGAGTCAGCGGATAGAACCGGGGAGCTGTTTTTT. Translated: CAISESADRTGELFF.

V gene TRBV30 combines with J gene TRBJ2-7; D may be TRBD1 (5 bases). Germline loops: CDR1 GTSNPN, CDR2 SVGIG (reference sequence). The V gene lost 6 bases and the J gene lost 2 bases, with 17 bases spanning the gap. This CDR3 is 14 amino acids long. The CDR3 coding sequence is TGTGCCTGTTTACAGGCCATGCCCCCCTACGAGCAGTACTTC. This codes for CACLQAMPPYEQYF.

The rearrangement joins TRBV5-1 to TRBJ2-6; TRBD2 matches 13 bases. The CDR3 has 18 amino acids. Germline values: CDR1 SGHRS, CDR2 YFSETQ. The ends lost 4 bases at V and 0 bases at J; junction bases unmatched: 4. The CDR3 DNA sequence: TGCGCCAGCAGCCCACGGACTAGCGGGAGCTCTGGGGCCAACGTCCTGACTTTC. Protein product: CASSPRTSGSSGANVLTF.